The next 21 T cell receptor beta chains were all read from a single sample in a study of cytomegalovirus exposure and HLA in healthy donors. Primers for the PCR totalled 60 Vbeta and 13 Jbeta. Profiled with immunoSEQ multiplex PCR; TCRdb holds only in-frame clones, not every one. This table has 170,000 or so clones, around four fifths appearing once. The sample comprised PBMCs. These receptors all stem from a woman aged 55-75 years in good health and CMV-seropositive.

This chain joins TRBV7-9 and TRBJ2-2; 7 nucleotides align to TRBD2. Germline lookup yields CDR1 SEHNR and CDR2 FQNEAQ (reference sequence). The CDR3 has 16 residues. V trimming: 3 bases; J trimming: 5 bases; junction bases outside the gene matches: 9. The CDR3 sequence: CASSLGGGSRTGELFF. As DNA, the CDR3 is TGTGCCAGCAGCTTGGGCGGCGGGAGTAGGACCGGGGAGCTGTTTTTT.

CDR3 amino acids: CASSAPPGQGSTNEKLFF. The DNA for the CDR3 is TGTGCCAGCAGCGCGCCGCCGGGACAGGGATCGACTAATGAAAAACTGTTTTTT. The rearrangement links TRBV14 to TRBJ1-4, with 9 positions matching TRBD1. After removal of 5 bases from V and 2 bases from J, the junction contained 12 bases not matched to a gene. The CDR3 has 18 amino acids. Germline V gene lookup returns CDR1 SGHDN and CDR2 FVKESK.

The V call is TRBV27, the J call TRBJ2-5; D call uncertain. V was clipped by 3 bases and J by 1 base, with 9 bases between them. The CDR3 is 14 amino acids. Germline CDR1 MNHEY, CDR2 SMNVEV (reference sequence). CDR3 DNA sequence: TGTGCCAGCAGTTTGCAGGCCTTCCAAGAGACCCAGTACTTC. This translates into CASSLQAFQETQYF.

The count of this clone is one. V is TRBV19 and J is TRBJ2-7; TRBD1 is a possible D gene (5 bases). The V end lost 6 bases, the J end lost 3 bases, and 12 bases lay between the germline ends. CDR1 is LNHDA, CDR2 SQIVND, per germline (reference sequence). The CDR3 has 13 amino acids. The CDR3 spells CASSPGQNYEQYF. In nucleotides, the CDR3 is TGTGCCAGTAGCCCAGGACAAAACTACGAGCAGTACTTC.

The rearrangement uses TRBV28 and TRBJ1-6; D is possibly TRBD1 (5 bases). V lost 4 bases and J 6 bases, leaving 16 bases between the germline ends. Germline lookup yields CDR1 MDHEN and CDR2 SYDVKM. The CDR3 length is 16 residues. The CDR3 bases are TGTGCCAGCAGTTCGACCCCCCAGGGAGGTAATTCACCCCTCCACTTT. Amino acids: CASSSTPQGGNSPLHF.

The rearrangement joins TRBV5-5 to TRBJ2-7; D might be TRBD1 (6 bases). CDR3 length equals 15 residues. Germline CDR1 and CDR2: SGHKS and YYEKEE (reference sequence). Trimming took 2 bases from V and 4 from J, leaving 16 bases between them. DNA for the CDR3: TGTGCCAGCAGCTTTGGACCCTCACAGGGTTACGAGCAGTACTTC. It translates to CASSFGPSQGYEQYF.

V usage is TRBV18 and J usage is TRBJ1-2; D might be TRBD1 (6 bases). The CDR3 has 14 amino acids. V was trimmed by 2 bases and J by 4 bases, leaving 11 bases between them. Per the germline V gene, CDR1 is KGHSH and CDR2 is LQKENI. This CDR3 reads CASSPARGSYGYTF. CDR3 nucleotides: TGTGCCAGCTCACCAGCCAGGGGAAGCTATGGCTACACCTTC.

The chain carries TRBV2 and TRBJ2-3; 11 bases align to TRBD2. The CDR3 consists of 15 residues. Germline V gives CDR1 SNHLY, CDR2 FYNNEI. Trimming took 6 bases from V and 0 from J; bases not matched to a gene: 2. For the CDR3, the DNA is TGTGCCAGCAGGAGACTAGCGGGAAGCACAGATACGCAGTATTTT. Translating gives CASRRLAGSTDTQYF.

The chain recombines TRBV28 with TRBJ2-1; maybe TRBD2 (5 bases). Germline CDR1 reads MDHEN; CDR2 reads SYDVKM. With 4 bases removed from V and 2 bases from J, the gap between germline ends came to 21 bases. This CDR3 comprises 18 residues. CDR3 region: CASSSSLEDFEAYNEQFF. As DNA, the CDR3 is TGTGCCAGCAGTTCCAGCTTGGAGGACTTTGAAGCCTACAATGAGCAGTTCTTC.

V gene TRBV2 combines with J gene TRBJ2-3, with 9 bases matching TRBD1. With 7 bases clipped from V and 6 bases from J, the junction kept 2 bases outside the gene matches. Germline V lookup: CDR1 SNHLY, CDR2 FYNNEI. There are 12 residues in the CDR3. CDR3 sequence reads: CASTGQGDTQYF. For the CDR3, the DNA is TGTGCCAGCACCGGACAGGGGGATACGCAGTATTTT.

This chain connects TRBV5-1 to TRBJ2-5; tentative D call: TRBD1 (5 bases). CDR1 is SGHRS, CDR2 YFSETQ, per germline. With 4 bases removed from V and 3 bases from J, the gap between germline ends came to 16 bases. This CDR3 has 15 residues. The CDR3 spells CASSPDGRAEETQYF. The CDR3 region has the DNA TGCGCCAGCAGCCCGGATGGCAGGGCAGAAGAGACCCAGTACTTC.

The V gene is TRBV19, the J gene TRBJ2-5; 8 positions agree with TRBD1. This CDR3 has 14 amino acids. Germline values: CDR1 LNHDA, CDR2 SQIVND (reference sequence). V lost 7 bases and J lost 1; bases outside the gene matches: 5. This CDR3 is CASKLTGGQETQYF. CDR3 nucleotide sequence: TGTGCCAGTAAACTTACAGGGGGCCAAGAGACCCAGTACTTC.

The V and J genes are TRBV28 and TRBJ1-5; no definite D call. Germline CDR1 MDHEN, CDR2 SYDVKM. V was shortened by 4 bases and J by 5 bases, with 12 bases between the two germline ends. There are 14 residues in the CDR3. The CDR3: CASSWSGNYQPQHF. In nucleotides, the CDR3 is TGTGCCAGCAGTTGGTCCGGGAATTATCAGCCCCAGCATTTT.

This clone was picked up one time. V gene TRBV9 combines with J gene TRBJ1-1; 7 bases agree with TRBD1. V was clipped by 2 bases and J by 1 base; unmatched bases: 5. CDR3 length: 15 amino acids. Germline CDR1 SGDLS, CDR2 YYNGEE. The chain's CDR3 is CASSVSGGGNTEAFF. The CDR3 DNA follows: TGTGCCAGCAGCGTTTCAGGGGGAGGGAACACTGAAGCTTTCTTT.

The chain links TRBV14 to TRBJ1-2, with TRBD1 matching over 7 bases. CDR1 and CDR2 from the germline V gene are SGHDN and FVKESK. J was trimmed by 1 base and V by 4 bases; bases with no gene match: 6. The CDR3 is 15 amino acids. The CDR3 is CASSRSGGNNYGYTF. The DNA for the CDR3 is TGTGCCAGCAGCCGATCAGGGGGAAATAACTATGGCTACACCTTC.

This clone has a handful of counts. This chain uses TRBV7-2 with TRBJ2-1; D is unresolved. Germline V gene lookup returns CDR1 SGHTA and CDR2 FQGNSA. Trimming left V 1 base short and J 0 bases short, with 10 bases between. The CDR3 is 16 residues long. The DNA of the CDR3 is TGTGCCAGCAGCTTAGGTTCGCAGCGCTCCTACAATGAGCAGTTCTTC. It encodes CASSLGSQRSYNEQFF.

CDR3 coding DNA: TGTGCCTGGAGACAGGGGGTCCGGGAGACCCAGTACTTC. Its protein is CAWRQGVRETQYF. The rearrangement links TRBV30 to TRBJ2-5; 8 nucleotides align to TRBD1. The CDR3 runs 13 residues. In germline, CDR1 is GTSNPN, CDR2 SVGIG (reference sequence). The junction had 5 bases not matched to a gene; V was cut back by 3 bases and J by 5 bases.

The chain combines TRBV9 with TRBJ2-7; no clear D gene. This CDR3 contains 13 residues. Trimming left V 4 bases short and J 0 bases short, with 8 bases between. The germline gives CDR1 SGDLS, CDR2 YYNGEE. CDR3 nucleotides: TGTGCCAGCAGCCCGACACTCTCCTACGAGCAGTACTTC. Translating it yields CASSPTLSYEQYF.

This chain joins TRBV4-3 and TRBJ1-4, with a tentative D call TRBD1 (5 bases). Germline values: CDR1 LGHNA, CDR2 YSLEER. V gave up 1 base and J gave up 7 bases, with 7 bases separating them. CDR3 length: 13 residues. The CDR3 DNA follows: TGCGCCAGCAGCCAAGGCAGGGTTGAAAAACTGTTTTTT. The encoded protein is CASSQGRVEKLFF.

The genes are TRBV19 and TRBJ1-6; 7 positions agree with TRBD1. This CDR3 contains 15 residues. The ends lost 3 bases at V and 7 bases at J; junction bases unmatched: 6. Germline V CDR1 and CDR2: LNHDA, SQIVND (reference sequence). CDR3 amino acids: CASSIGTAMNSPLHF. In DNA form, the CDR3 reads TGTGCCAGTAGTATCGGGACAGCGATGAATTCACCCCTCCACTTT.

The V and J genes are TRBV28 and TRBJ1-5, with D possibly being TRBD1 (6 bases). The CDR3 extends over 16 amino acids. Trimming stripped 3 bases from V and 7 bases from J, with 19 bases between. Germline V gene sequence: CDR1 MDHEN, CDR2 SYDVKM. CDR3 in amino acids: CASSFTPGEGGQPQHF. DNA of the CDR3: TGTGCCAGCAGTTTTACCCCAGGGGAGGGAGGCCAGCCCCAGCATTTT. The whole variable domain, remainder taken from reference TRBV28 and TRBJ1-5, is DVKVTQSSRYLVKRTGEKVFLECVQDMDHENMFWYRQDPGLGLRLIYFSYDVKMKEKGDIPEGYSVSREKKERFSLILESASTNQTSMYLCASSFTPGEGGQPQHFGDGTRLSIL.